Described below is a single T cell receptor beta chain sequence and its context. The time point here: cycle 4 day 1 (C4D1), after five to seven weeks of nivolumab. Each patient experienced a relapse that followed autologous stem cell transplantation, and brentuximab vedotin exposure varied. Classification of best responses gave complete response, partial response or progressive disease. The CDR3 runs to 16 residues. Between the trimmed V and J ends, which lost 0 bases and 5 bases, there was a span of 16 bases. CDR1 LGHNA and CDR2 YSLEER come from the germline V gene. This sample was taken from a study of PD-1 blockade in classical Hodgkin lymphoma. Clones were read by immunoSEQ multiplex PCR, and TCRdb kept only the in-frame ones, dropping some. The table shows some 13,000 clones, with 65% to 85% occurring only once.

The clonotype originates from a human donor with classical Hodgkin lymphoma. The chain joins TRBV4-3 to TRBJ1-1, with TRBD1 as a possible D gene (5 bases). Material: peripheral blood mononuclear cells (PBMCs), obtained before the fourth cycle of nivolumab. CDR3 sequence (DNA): TGCGCCAGCAGCCAAGATATAAGGGGAGGATTTACTGAAGCTTTCTTT. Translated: CASSQDIRGGFTEAFF.